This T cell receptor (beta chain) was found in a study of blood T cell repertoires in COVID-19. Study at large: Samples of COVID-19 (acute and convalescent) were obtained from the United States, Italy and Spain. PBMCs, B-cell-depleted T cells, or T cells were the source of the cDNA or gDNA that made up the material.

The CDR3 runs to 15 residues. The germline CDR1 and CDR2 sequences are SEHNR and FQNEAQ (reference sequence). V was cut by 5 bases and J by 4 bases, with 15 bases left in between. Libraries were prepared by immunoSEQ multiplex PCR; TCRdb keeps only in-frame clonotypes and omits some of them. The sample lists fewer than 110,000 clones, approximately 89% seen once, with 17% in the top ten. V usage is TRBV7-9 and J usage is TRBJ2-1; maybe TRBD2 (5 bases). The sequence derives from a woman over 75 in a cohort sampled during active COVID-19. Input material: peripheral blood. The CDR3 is CASSPRGLRYNEQFF. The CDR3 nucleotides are TGTGCCAGCAGCCCCCGGGGTTTGAGGTACAATGAGCAGTTCTTC.